This section outlines one T cell receptor (beta chain) sequence together with its context. Its antigen is not yet known. Within one base of it there is no much larger clone, and no base qualities were kept. Receptor libraries were prepared by the immunoSEQ multiplex PCR assay. The clones in this table, taken by TCRdb from immuneACCESS, are in-frame only. Not every clone is retained; where verified, under half of the shortfall comes from an unresolved V gene, and the cause of the rest is unknown. The sample table shows tens of thousands of clones, and 91% are seen once. Almost 2% of the sample belongs to the ten largest clones. The CDR3 runs 14 amino acids, cysteine and phenylalanine included. CDR3 DNA is the only sequence kept; it has 42 bases, read in frame from the first base. CDR1 and CDR2, per the germline V gene, are SNHLY and FYNNEI. The V end loses 5 bases and the J end loses 4 bases, and a stretch of 11 bases separates them.

The data were taken from a study of T cell changes during pregnancy in multiple sclerosis (dated by TCRdb to the late 2010s). About the investigation overall: Changes in the T cell repertoire over the course of pregnancy were examined in this study in women with multiple sclerosis.

The rearranged chain carries TRBV2 and TRBJ1-4; tentative D gene TRBD1, with 6 bases matching. This receptor was identified in a female donor in good health, enrolled as a control in a pregnancy study. This material consisted of CD4+ T cells from peripheral blood mononuclear cells, taken after pregnancy. The CDR3 region reads CASSLTGGNEKLFF. The DNA is TGTGCCAGCAGTCTGACAGGAGGTAATGAAAAACTGTTTTTT.